These 30 T cell receptor beta chains share one sample of origin, sequenced in a study of shared clonotypes between healthy human individuals. Generated by immunoSEQ multiplex PCR, the TCRdb table keeps only in-frame clones and is missing some. The sample consists of about 1 million clones, about 76% of them appearing once. The sequencing sample was made of memory CD4+ T cells sorted from blood. Subset in this sample: CD45RA-negative fraction. The receptors here all came from a man aged 18-30 years in good health.

Details on this clone: One end of the junction is discordant with germline, which a read error may explain. This chain connects TRBV6-4 to TRBJ2-7; D is unclear. CDR1 and CDR2 (germline): MRHNA, SNTAGT. This CDR3 comprises 14 residues. CDR3 region: CVSSEFLYSWEQYF. The CDR3 DNA follows: TGTGTCAGCAGTGAATTTCTCTACTCGTGGGAGCAGTACTTC.

This chain uses TRBV4-3 with TRBJ2-3; 9 bases map to TRBD2. V lost 1 base and J lost 5; bases outside the gene matches: 4. CDR1 and CDR2 from the germline V gene are LGHNA and YSLEER. The CDR3 has 15 amino acids. The CDR3 sequence is CASSQGAGGLDTQYF. CDR3 bases: TGCGCCAGCAGCCAAGGGGCGGGAGGGTTAGATACGCAGTATTTT.

This clone was seen at least ten times. The sample contains more than one DNA sequence encoding this CDR3. The chain recombines TRBV30 with TRBJ2-7; 13 bases agree with TRBD2. This CDR3 region has 14 residues. V lost 3 bases to trimming and J lost 3 bases; unmatched junction nucleotides: 2. The V gene's germline CDR1 is GTSNPN and CDR2 SVGIG (reference sequence). The CDR3 region has the DNA TGTGCCTGGAGGGGACTAGCGGGAAACTACGAGCAGTACTTC. It encodes CAWRGLAGNYEQYF. Looking up the rest from reference TRBV30 and TRBJ2-7 gives the full variable domain: SQTIHQWPATLVQPVGSPLSLECTVEGTSNPNLYWYRQAAGRGLQLLFYSVGIGQISSEVPQNLSASRPQDRQFILSSKKLLLSDSGFYLCAWRGLAGNYEQYFGPGTRLTVT.

The rearrangement uses TRBV5-5 and TRBJ1-5; 8 nucleotides line up with TRBD1. This CDR3 comprises 14 residues. V shed 3 bases, J shed 2 bases, and the junction held 1 base outside the gene matches. CDR1 SGHKS and CDR2 YYEKEE come from the germline V gene (reference sequence). In DNA form, the CDR3 reads TGTGCCAGCAGCTCGGACAGGGGCAATCAGCCCCAGCATTTT. Its translation is CASSSDRGNQPQHF.

This clone showed up just once. V usage is TRBV6-5 and J usage is TRBJ2-7; D is unresolved. The CDR3 extends over 12 amino acids. Trimming took off 6 bases at V and 3 bases at J, with 9 bases between the two ends. Germline values: CDR1 MNHEY, CDR2 SVGAGI. CDR3 loop: CASRGFDYEQYF. Here the CDR3 DNA reads TGTGCCAGCAGGGGTTTCGACTACGAGCAGTACTTC.

This clone was picked up one time. CDR3 protein: CASSLGTAALTWNEQFF. CDR3 sequence (DNA): TGTGCCAGCAGCTTAGGGACGGCAGCCCTGACGTGGAATGAGCAGTTCTTC. This chain uses TRBV7-9 with TRBJ2-1; no reliable D call. V was trimmed by 1 base and J by 7 bases, leaving 20 bases between them. CDR1 and CDR2 (germline): SEHNR, FQNEAQ (reference sequence). CDR3 length: 17 residues. Full variable domain (remainder filled in from reference TRBV7-9 and TRBJ2-1): DTGVSQNPRHKITKRGQNVTFRCDPISEHNRLYWYRQTLGQGPEFLTYFQNEAQLEKSRLLSDRFSAERPKGSFSTLEIQRTEQGDSAMYLCASSLGTAALTWNEQFFGPGTRLTVL.

The chain has TRBV10-3 and TRBJ1-4; possibly TRBD1 for D (5 bases). CDR3 length: 13 residues. Deletions cut 4 bases from V and 5 bases from J, with 8 bases between. CDR1 is ENHRY, CDR2 SYGVKD, per germline. This CDR3 reads CAISAGKNEKLFF. The DNA of the CDR3 is TGTGCCATCAGTGCAGGGAAAAATGAAAAACTGTTTTTT.

This rearrangement joins TRBV28 to TRBJ1-6, with 9 bases aligning to TRBD1. The V segment lost 5 bases and the J segment 7 bases; nucleotides outside the gene matches: 6. CDR3 length: 15 amino acids. Germline V gene data show CDR1 as MDHEN and CDR2 as SYDVKM. CDR3 in DNA: TGTGCCAGCAGTCCTGGACAGGGGCGGAATTCACCCCTCCACTTT. Its translation is CASSPGQGRNSPLHF. The full variable domain, completed using reference TRBV28 and TRBJ1-6, is DVKVTQSSRYLVKRTGEKVFLECVQDMDHENMFWYRQDPGLGLRLIYFSYDVKMKEKGDIPEGYSVSREKKERFSLILESASTNQTSMYLCASSPGQGRNSPLHFGNGTRLTVT.

The chain links TRBV21-1 to TRBJ1-2; the table's D call TRBD1 went unverified against the DNA. TRBV21-1 is a known pseudogene. The CDR3 contains 18 residues. The CDR3 sequence is CASSRLTGGISESYGYTF. CDR3 nucleotides: TGTGCCAGCAGCAGACTGACAGGGGGGATCTCAGAATCCTATGGCTACACCTTC.

Only a few counts were recorded for this clone. The chain couples TRBV25-1 to TRBJ1-1; D gene ambiguous. Trimming stripped 0 bases from V and 3 bases from J, with 5 bases between. This CDR3 has 13 amino acids. Germline-derived CDR1 and CDR2 are MGHDK and SYGVNS. Here the CDR3 DNA reads TGTGCCAGCAGTGAATATCGGTACACTGAAGCTTTCTTT. This gives the protein CASSEYRYTEAFF. The entire variable domain, with the rest obtained from reference TRBV25-1 and TRBJ1-1, is as follows: EADIYQTPRYLVIGTGKKITLECSQTMGHDKMYWYQQDPGMELHLIHYSYGVNSTEKGDLSSESTVSRIRTEHFPLTLESARPSHTSQYLCASSEYRYTEAFFGQGTRLTVV.

The CDR3 DNA reads TGTGCCAGCAGCTTGTTATGGACGGCCCCACTGACAGATACGCAGTATTTT. Encoded protein: CASSLLWTAPLTDTQYF. V and J are TRBV5-5 and TRBJ2-3; D is unclear. Germline V CDR1 and CDR2: SGHKS, YYEKEE (reference sequence). The CDR3 totals 17 residues. Trimming removed 1 base at V and 3 bases at J, with 18 bases between.

The chain has TRBV6-5 and TRBJ1-2; D ambiguous. The CDR3 sequence is 12 residues long. The germline V and J ends were trimmed by 6 bases and 7 bases, with 12 bases remaining between them. CDR1 is MNHEY, CDR2 SVGAGI, per germline. The CDR3 region is CASSLSGFGYTF. In DNA, the CDR3 is TGTGCCAGCAGCCTGAGCGGATTTGGCTACACCTTC.

This clone has more than one count but fewer than ten. The chain recombines TRBV14 with TRBJ2-7; maybe TRBD2 (6 bases). This CDR3 contains 16 residues. Trimming cost V 1 base and J 3 bases, with 16 bases left between them. The germline V gene has CDR1 SGHDN and CDR2 FVKESK. DNA for the CDR3: TGTGCCAGCAGCCAAGTCGGAGGGGCAGAGGTCTACGAGCAGTACTTC. Translation gives CASSQVGGAEVYEQYF.

V usage is TRBV4-2 and J usage is TRBJ1-1; unclear D gene. CDR1 is LGHNA, CDR2 YNFKEQ, per germline. Trimming pared 0 bases from V and 0 bases from J, leaving 14 bases between. CDR3 size: 17 residues. The DNA for the CDR3 is TGTGCCAGCAGCCAAGACGCGCCGGGTAGTATGAACACTGAAGCTTTCTTT. The encoded protein is CASSQDAPGSMNTEAFF.

The chain has TRBV10-3 and TRBJ1-5; possible D gene TRBD1, 6 bases. V was trimmed by 3 bases and J by 3 bases, leaving 15 bases between them. This CDR3 has 16 amino acids. Per germline, CDR1 ENHRY and CDR2 SYGVKD. CDR3 sequence: CAISDGGQRDNQPQHF. In DNA form, the CDR3 reads TGTGCCATCAGTGATGGAGGACAGCGTGACAATCAGCCCCAGCATTTT.

The chain employs TRBV7-6 and TRBJ1-3; no firm D call. Germline V gene lookup returns CDR1 SGHVS and CDR2 FNYEAQ. The CDR3 sequence is 16 residues long. Trimming pared 1 base from V and 0 bases from J, leaving 10 bases between. The CDR3 sequence: CASSLGPLSSGNTIYF. DNA for the CDR3: TGTGCCAGCAGCTTAGGGCCACTTAGCTCTGGAAACACCATATATTTT.

The chain recombines TRBV4-1 with TRBJ2-1; D might be TRBD2 (6 bases). Trimming took off 0 bases at V and 6 bases at J, with 18 bases between the two ends. CDR3 length equals 17 residues. Germline V gene lookup returns CDR1 MGHRA and CDR2 YSYEKL. CDR3 DNA: TGCGCCAGCAGCCAAGAGGTCATCGGCGGGACCACCAATGAGCAGTTCTTC. As protein: CASSQEVIGGTTNEQFF.

The J gene is TRBJ1-5, the V gene TRBV28, with TRBD1 as a possible D gene (5 bases). The CDR3 length is 16 residues. Germline V gives CDR1 MDHEN, CDR2 SYDVKM. Between the trimmed V and J ends, which lost 6 bases and 7 bases, there was a span of 22 bases. CDR3 residues: CASSSAAGTAAQPQHF. CDR3 nucleotides: TGTGCCAGCAGCTCCGCCGCCGGGACGGCGGCACAGCCCCAGCATTTT.

DNA for the CDR3: TGTGCCAGCAGCGATACTGGATTCTACGAGCAGTACTTC. It is translated as CASSDTGFYEQYF. The rearrangement uses TRBV6-5 and TRBJ2-7; unclear D gene. V gave up 6 bases and J gave up 3 bases, with 12 bases separating them. The CDR3 has 13 residues. Germline V gives CDR1 MNHEY, CDR2 SVGAGI.

The chain links TRBV18 to TRBJ1-2, with 8 bases aligning to TRBD1. Germline assignment: CDR1 KGHSH and CDR2 LQKENI. CDR3 size: 14 residues. Trimming took 5 bases from V and 6 from J; bases not matched to a gene: 8. CDR3 sequence reads: CASSTRQGSDGYTF. The DNA for the CDR3 is TGTGCCAGCTCAACCCGACAGGGGTCGGATGGCTACACCTTC.

The chain is built from TRBV4-3 and TRBJ2-7; D call uncertain. CDR3 size: 17 residues. The V gene lost 7 bases and the J gene lost 3 bases, with 25 bases spanning the gap. Germline CDR1 and CDR2: LGHNA and YSLEER. The CDR3 spells CASMRRRVTDVNYEQYF. DNA of the CDR3: TGCGCCAGCATGAGGCGCCGGGTGACGGATGTTAACTACGAGCAGTACTTC.

This clone was recorded only once. V usage is TRBV2 and J usage is TRBJ2-5; 7 bases align to TRBD2. The CDR3 has 15 amino acids. V lost 3 bases to trimming and J lost 4 bases; unmatched junction nucleotides: 8. The germline gives CDR1 SNHLY, CDR2 FYNNEI. CDR3 loop: CASSERRGGRETQYF. The CDR3 DNA is TGTGCCAGCAGTGAGCGGCGGGGAGGGCGAGAGACCCAGTACTTC.

The V call is TRBV18, the J call TRBJ1-1; D gene uncertain. Trimming removed 4 bases at V and 5 bases at J, with 14 bases between. This CDR3 is 14 amino acids long. Germline CDR1 and CDR2: KGHSH and LQKENI. The CDR3: CASSQREGETEAFF. CDR3 DNA sequence: TGTGCCAGCTCACAAAGGGAGGGAGAGACTGAAGCTTTCTTT.

This sequence joins TRBV6-6 and TRBJ2-5; no reliable D call. This CDR3 has 13 residues. V lost 7 bases, J lost 1 base, and 10 bases lay in between. CDR1 is MNHNY, CDR2 SVGAGI, per germline (reference sequence). CDR3: CASKLTSQETQYF. The CDR3 region has the DNA TGTGCCAGCAAACTGACAAGCCAAGAGACCCAGTACTTC.

This clone was detected only a few times. The chain uses TRBV30 and TRBJ2-5, with D unclear. The V end was cut by 1 base, the J end by 10 bases, with 16 bases between. This CDR3 comprises 13 residues. Looked up from germline, CDR1 is GTSNPN and CDR2 is SVGIG (reference sequence). This chain's CDR3 is CAWSEMGPSDQYF. As DNA, the CDR3 is TGTGCCTGGAGTGAAATGGGTCCAAGCGACCAGTACTTC.

The J gene is TRBJ2-3, the V gene TRBV5-1; a weak D match, TRBD2 (7 bases). The V end lost 0 bases, the J end lost 1 base, and 15 bases lay between the germline ends. This CDR3 contains 17 residues. In germline, CDR1 is SGHRS, CDR2 YFSETQ. CDR3 coding DNA: TGCGCCAGCAGCTTGGCCGGGGGCGGGGGTCGCACAGATACGCAGTATTTT. Protein sequence: CASSLAGGGGRTDTQYF.

This clone was counted between two and nine times. The chain is built from TRBV5-4 and TRBJ1-6, with 8 bases fitting TRBD1. The germline V gene has CDR1 SGHNT and CDR2 YYREEE (reference sequence). With 4 bases clipped from V and 5 bases from J, the junction kept 8 bases outside the gene matches. The CDR3 totals 16 residues. The CDR3 coding sequence is TGTGCCAGCAGCCTCACTCCACAGGGGGATAATTCACCCCTCCACTTT. This encodes CASSLTPQGDNSPLHF.

The chain employs TRBV4-1 and TRBJ1-5; D is perhaps TRBD1 (5 bases). The length of the CDR3 is 16 residues. V was pared by 1 base and J by 1 base, with 11 bases between. CDR1 MGHRA and CDR2 YSYEKL come from the germline V gene. The CDR3 nucleotides are TGCGCCAGCAGCCAAGGTGGGGACTGGAGCAATCAGCCCCAGCATTTT. Translating gives CASSQGGDWSNQPQHF.

This chain uses TRBV7-8 with TRBJ2-7; no firm D call. The V gene's germline CDR1 is SGHVS and CDR2 FQNEAQ. The CDR3 covers 16 residues. Trimming stripped 4 bases from V and 3 bases from J, with 19 bases between. The CDR3 loop reads CASSSYTPLKVYEQYF. The CDR3 nucleotides read TGTGCCAGCAGCTCATATACCCCTCTAAAGGTCTACGAGCAGTACTTC.

The chain employs TRBV29-1 and TRBJ2-1; D unclear. Between the trimmed V and J ends, which lost 4 bases and 13 bases, there was a span of 8 bases. Germline-derived CDR1 and CDR2 are SQVTM and ANQGSEA. The CDR3 has 9 amino acids. The CDR3 DNA is TGCAGCGTTGCCACCCCCCAGTTCTTC. It specifies CSVATPQFF.